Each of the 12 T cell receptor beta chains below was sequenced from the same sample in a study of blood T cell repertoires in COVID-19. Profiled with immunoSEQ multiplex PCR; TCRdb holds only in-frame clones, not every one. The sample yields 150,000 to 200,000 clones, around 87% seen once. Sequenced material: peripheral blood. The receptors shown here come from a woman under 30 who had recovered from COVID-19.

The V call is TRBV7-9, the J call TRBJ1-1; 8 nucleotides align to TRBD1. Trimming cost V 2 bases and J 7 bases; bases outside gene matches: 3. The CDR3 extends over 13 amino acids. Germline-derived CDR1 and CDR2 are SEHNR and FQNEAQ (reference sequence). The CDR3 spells CASSLQGADEAFF. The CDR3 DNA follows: TGTGCCAGCAGCTTACAGGGGGCGGATGAAGCTTTCTTT.

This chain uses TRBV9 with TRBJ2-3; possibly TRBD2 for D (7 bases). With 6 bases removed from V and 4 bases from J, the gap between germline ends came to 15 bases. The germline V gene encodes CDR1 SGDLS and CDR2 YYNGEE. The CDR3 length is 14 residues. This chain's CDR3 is CASKGGEGSDTQYF. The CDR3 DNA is TGTGCCAGCAAAGGGGGGGAAGGGTCAGATACGCAGTATTTT. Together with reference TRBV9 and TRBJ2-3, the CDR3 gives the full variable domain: DSGVTQTPKHLITATGQRVTLRCSPRSGDLSVYWYQQSLDQGLQFLIQYYNGEERAKGNILERFSAQQFPDLHSELNLSSLELGDSALYFCASKGGEGSDTQYFGPGTRLTVL.

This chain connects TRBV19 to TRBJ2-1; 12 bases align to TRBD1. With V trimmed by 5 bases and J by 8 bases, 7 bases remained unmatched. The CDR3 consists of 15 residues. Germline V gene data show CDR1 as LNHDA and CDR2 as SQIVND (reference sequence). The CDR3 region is CASSSPGQGADEQFF. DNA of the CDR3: TGTGCCAGTAGTTCGCCGGGACAGGGGGCAGATGAGCAGTTCTTC.

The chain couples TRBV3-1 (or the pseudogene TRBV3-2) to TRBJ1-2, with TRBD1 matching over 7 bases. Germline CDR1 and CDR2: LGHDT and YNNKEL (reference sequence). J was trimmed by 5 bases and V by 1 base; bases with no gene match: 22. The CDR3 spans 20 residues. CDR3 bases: TGTGCCAGCAGCCAAGGTCAACGTGGGACAGTGATAGTTAGTGCGTATGGCTACACCTTC. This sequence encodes CASSQGQRGTVIVSAYGYTF.

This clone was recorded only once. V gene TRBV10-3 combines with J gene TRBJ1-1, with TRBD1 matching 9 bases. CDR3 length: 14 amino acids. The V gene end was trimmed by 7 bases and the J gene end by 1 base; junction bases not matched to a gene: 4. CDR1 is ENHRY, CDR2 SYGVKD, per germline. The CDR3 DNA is TGTGCCATCAAGCTGGGACAGGGGAACACTGAAGCTTTCTTT. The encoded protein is CAIKLGQGNTEAFF.

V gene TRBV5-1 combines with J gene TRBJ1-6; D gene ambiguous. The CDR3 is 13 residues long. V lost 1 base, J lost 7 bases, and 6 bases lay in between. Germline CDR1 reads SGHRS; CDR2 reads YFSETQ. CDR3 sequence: CASSLLGNSPLHF. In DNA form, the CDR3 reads TGCGCCAGCAGCTTGCTAGGCAATTCACCCCTCCACTTT.

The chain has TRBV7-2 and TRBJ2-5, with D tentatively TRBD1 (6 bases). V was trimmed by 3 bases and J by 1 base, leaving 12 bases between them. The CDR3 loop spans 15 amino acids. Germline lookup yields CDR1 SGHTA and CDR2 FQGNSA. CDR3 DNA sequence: TGTGCCAGCAGCTTCGATCTGGGGGCCCAAGAGACCCAGTACTTC. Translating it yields CASSFDLGAQETQYF.

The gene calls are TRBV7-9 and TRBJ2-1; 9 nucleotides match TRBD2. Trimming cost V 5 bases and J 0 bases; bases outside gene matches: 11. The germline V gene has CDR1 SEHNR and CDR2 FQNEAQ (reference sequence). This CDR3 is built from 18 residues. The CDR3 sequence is CASSPKTSGRLSYNEQFF. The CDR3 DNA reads TGTGCCAGCAGCCCTAAGACTAGCGGAAGACTCTCCTACAATGAGCAGTTCTTC.

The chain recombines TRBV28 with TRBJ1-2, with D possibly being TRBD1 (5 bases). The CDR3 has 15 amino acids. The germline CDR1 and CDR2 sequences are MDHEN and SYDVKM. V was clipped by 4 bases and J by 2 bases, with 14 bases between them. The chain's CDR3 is CASSSPPGGNYGYTF. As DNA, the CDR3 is TGTGCCAGCAGTTCACCCCCTGGGGGGAACTATGGCTACACCTTC.

For the CDR3, the DNA is TGTGCCAGCAGCCAAGAATTAAGGCTAGCGGGACGCGAAGATTACGAGCAGTACGTC. Amino acid sequence: CASSQELRLAGREDYEQYV. This chain links TRBV14 with TRBJ2-7; 9 bases agree with TRBD2. CDR1 is SGHDN and CDR2 is FVKESK in the germline V gene. The CDR3 has 19 residues. The V and J ends lost 0 bases and 4 bases, in that order; junction bases with no gene match: 16.

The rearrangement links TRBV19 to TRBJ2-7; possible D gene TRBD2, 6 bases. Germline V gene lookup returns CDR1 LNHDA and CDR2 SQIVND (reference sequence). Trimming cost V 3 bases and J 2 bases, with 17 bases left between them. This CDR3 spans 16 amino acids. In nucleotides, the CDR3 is TGTGCCAGTAGTATGAGAGGAGGGGCCGCTACCTACGAGCAGTACTTC. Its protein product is CASSMRGGAATYEQYF. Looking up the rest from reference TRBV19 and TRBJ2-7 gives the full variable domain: DGGITQSPKYLFRKEGQNVTLSCEQNLNHDAMYWYRQDPGQGLRLIYYSQIVNDFQKGDIAEGYSVSREKKESFPLTVTSAQKNPTAFYLCASSMRGGAATYEQYFGPGTRLTVT.

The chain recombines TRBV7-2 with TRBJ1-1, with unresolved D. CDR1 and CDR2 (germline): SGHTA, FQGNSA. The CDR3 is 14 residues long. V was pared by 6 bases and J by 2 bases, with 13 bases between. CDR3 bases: TGTGCCAGCAGTCTACTGGGAGGAAACACTGAAGCTTTCTTT. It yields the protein CASSLLGGNTEAFF.